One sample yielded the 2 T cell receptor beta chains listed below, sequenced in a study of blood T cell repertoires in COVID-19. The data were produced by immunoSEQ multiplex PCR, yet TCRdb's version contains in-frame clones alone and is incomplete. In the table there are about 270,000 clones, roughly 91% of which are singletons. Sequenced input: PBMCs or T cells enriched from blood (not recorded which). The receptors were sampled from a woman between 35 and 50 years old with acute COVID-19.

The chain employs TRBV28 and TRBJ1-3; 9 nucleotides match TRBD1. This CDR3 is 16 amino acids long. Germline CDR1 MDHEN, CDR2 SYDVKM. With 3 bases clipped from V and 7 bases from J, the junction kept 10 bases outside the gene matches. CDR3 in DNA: TGTGCCAGCAGTTTTGGGACAGGGCGCCTACCGAACACCATATATTTT. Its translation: CASSFGTGRLPNTIYF.

CDR3 DNA sequence: TGTGCCAGCAGTGGCCGTCCAGGGGGCGCGACTGAAGCTTTCTTT. This gives the protein CASSGRPGGATEAFF. This chain connects TRBV25-1 to TRBJ1-1; 8 nucleotides line up with TRBD1. Per germline, CDR1 MGHDK and CDR2 SYGVNS. The CDR3 consists of 15 residues. V dropped 4 bases and J dropped 5; count of bases not matched to a gene: 9. The full variable domain, in which reference TRBV25-1 and TRBJ1-1 provide the parts outside the CDR3, is EADIYQTPRYLVIGTGKKITLECSQTMGHDKMYWYQQDPGMELHLIHYSYGVNSTEKGDLSSESTVSRIRTEHFPLTLESARPSHTSQYLCASSGRPGGATEAFFGQGTRLTVV.